Listed below are T cell receptor beta chains from one sample, sequenced in a study of metastatic and nonmetastatic thyroid tumors. TCRdb ran MiXCR on the PCR reads. The sample has 3,500 to 4,500 clones, 35% seen once; the top ten hold about 26%. The sample was adjacent normal tissue. All receptors come from a female donor with papillary thyroid cancer or a benign thyroid nodule (not recorded which). Some clones in this sample may be carry-over from other donors' samples. Both conserved end residues are part of each CDR3. The D gene is left open where the match is weak. Clone size is given for some rows only: seen once, a few or many times, or a class if the clone is expanded.

v_gene	j_gene	d_gene	abundance	CDR3nt	CDR3aa
TRBV6-1	TRBJ2-7	NA	few	TGTGCCAGCAGTCGCGACTACGAGCAGTACTTC	CASSRDYEQYF
TRBV7-2	TRBJ2-1	NA	NA	TGTGCCAGCAGCGTGGTAAGGGGAGACAATGAGCAGTTCTTC	CASSVVRGDNEQFF
TRBV12-3/TRBV12-4	TRBJ1-2	NA	NA	TGTGCCAGCAGTTCTGGGGGATATGGCTACACCTTC	CASSSGGYGYTF
TRBV27	TRBJ1-1	TRBD1	NA	TGTGCCAGCAGTTGGACAGGGGACACTGAAGCTTTCTTT	CASSWTGDTEAFF
TRBV6-2/TRBV6-3	TRBJ1-2	NA	NA	TGTGCCAGCAGTTACTCGTCAACTACCTATGGCTACACCTTC	CASSYSSTTYGYTF
TRBV19	TRBJ2-5	NA	few	TGTGCCAGTAGTAGTACAGATGAAGAGACCCAGTACTTC	CASSSTDEETQYF
TRBV28	TRBJ2-1	NA	few	TGTGCCAGCAGTTTACTTGGCGCCTCGTCCCCCTACAATGAGCAGTTCTTC	CASSLLGASSPYNEQFF
TRBV6-4	TRBJ1-1	NA	few	TGTGCCAGCAGCTGGGTCCTTCTGGTTTCCACTGAAGCTTTCTTT	CASSWVLLVSTEAFF
TRBV5-1	TRBJ1-3	NA	few	TGCGCCAGCAGCTTGGCGACGGCGGGACTGTCGTCTGGAAACACCATATATTTT	CASSLATAGLSSGNTIYF
TRBV12-3/TRBV12-4	TRBJ2-7	NA	NA	TGTGCCAGAAGCCAACTAATGTCAGTGACAGCCTACGAGCAGTACTTC	CARSQLMSVTAYEQYF
TRBV5-1	TRBJ2-1	TRBD1	NA	TGCGCCAGCAGCTTGGGACAGGGATACAATGAGCAGTTCTTC	CASSLGQGYNEQFF
TRBV20-1	TRBJ1-6	NA	NA	TGCAGTGCTCGGTACCCGGACCCTGGGTCACCCCTCCACTTT	CSARYPDPGSPLHF
TRBV30	TRBJ2-7	TRBD2	NA	TGTGCCTGGAGTGCCGGACTAGCGGGGGGTTACGAGCAGTACTTC	CAWSAGLAGGYEQYF
TRBV20-1	TRBJ2-7	NA	few	TGCAGTGCGTGGGACGTCTACTCCTACGAGCAGTACTTC	CSAWDVYSYEQYF
TRBV27	TRBJ2-7	TRBD2	few	TGTGCCAGCAGTTCTACTAGCGGGGGGCGCGTGTACGAGCAGTACTTC	CASSSTSGGRVYEQYF
TRBV6-1	TRBJ1-2	TRBD1	few	TGTGCCAGCAGATACGACAGGGGAGGTGGCTACACCTTC	CASRYDRGGGYTF
TRBV11-2	TRBJ2-3	TRBD2	NA	TGTGCCAGCAGCCGTGGGAGCGGGAGACTCCCAGATACGCAGTATTTT	CASSRGSGRLPDTQYF
TRBV19	TRBJ2-7	TRBD1	NA	TGTGCCAGTAGTAGGGGCCCGGCAGGGGGTTTTTTCTACGAGCAGTACTTC	CASSRGPAGGFFYEQYF
TRBV7-8	TRBJ1-1	TRBD1	large	TGTGCCAGCAGCTCCCAGGGGGCTGTCACTGAAGCTTTCTTT	CASSSQGAVTEAFF
TRBV6-5	TRBJ1-3	NA	few	TGTGCCAGCAGTTTGACCCGGCTTAGCTCTGGAAACACCATATATTTT	CASSLTRLSSGNTIYF
TRBV20-1	TRBJ2-7	NA	NA	TGCAGTGCTAGAGACGGACCTTTCCACGAGCAGTACTTC	CSARDGPFHEQYF
TRBV6-1	TRBJ1-5	NA	few	TGTGCCAGCAGTTCCCCCGGGCCCCAGCATTTT	CASSSPGPQHF
TRBV4-2	TRBJ1-3	NA	once	TGTGCCAGCAGCCAAGGGAGCTCTGGAAACACCATATATTTT	CASSQGSSGNTIYF
TRBV4-3	TRBJ1-2	TRBD1	NA	TGCGCCAGCAGCACCAAAACCGGGACAGGGGTTAGGGGCTACACCTTC	CASSTKTGTGVRGYTF
TRBV3-1	TRBJ2-5	NA	many	TGTGCCACGGCAGGGAGCAGCCAAGAGACCCAGTACTTC	CATAGSSQETQYF
TRBV12-3/TRBV12-4	TRBJ2-2	NA	few	TGTGCCAGCAGTTTCGAGAATGCCGCTAGAGGCGGGGAGCTGTTTTTT	CASSFENAARGGELFF
TRBV5-1	TRBJ1-2	TRBD1	large	TGCGCCAGCAGCTTGGAATGGACAGGGGGCAATGGCTACACCTTC	CASSLEWTGGNGYTF
TRBV7-9	TRBJ1-1	TRBD1	NA	TGTGCCAGCAGCTTGGGACAGCAGAACACTGAAGCTTTCTTT	CASSLGQQNTEAFF
TRBV6-1	TRBJ2-1	TRBD2	NA	TGTGCCAGCAGCGGACTAGCGGCATCCAATGAGCAGTTCTTC	CASSGLAASNEQFF
TRBV19	TRBJ2-1	TRBD2	NA	TGTGCCAGTAGTACTGGCCTAGCGGGAGGGGGGAATGAGCAGTTCTTC	CASSTGLAGGGNEQFF
TRBV2	TRBJ2-1	TRBD2	medium-sized	TGTGCCAGCAGGACCGGGACTACTGAGTACAATGAGCAGTTCTTC	CASRTGTTEYNEQFF
TRBV20-1	TRBJ2-1	TRBD2	NA	TGCAGTGCCGGGGGGGCTAGCGCCAGAATTGAGCAGTTCTTC	CSAGGASARIEQFF
TRBV5-4	TRBJ1-2	NA	once	TGTGCCAGCAGCTCCTACAGGAGCCAGAATGGCTACACCTTC	CASSSYRSQNGYTF
TRBV19	TRBJ2-3	NA	few	TGTGCCAGTACCACACTAGAGAGCACAGATACGCAGTATTTT	CASTTLESTDTQYF
TRBV28	TRBJ2-2	TRBD1	NA	TGTGCCAGCAGTTTTTTATCTCCGGCAGGGGGCTTAGAGGAGGACACCGGGGAGCTGTTTTTT	CASSFLSPAGGLEEDTGELFF
TRBV19	TRBJ1-1	TRBD1	few	TGTGCCAGTATAGGGGGCATGAACACTGAAGCTTTCTTT	CASIGGMNTEAFF
TRBV12-3/TRBV12-4	TRBJ1-2	NA	NA	TGTGCCAGCAGTTTAATGACAGGTTCCGAGTCCTATGGCTACACCTTC	CASSLMTGSESYGYTF
TRBV5-1	TRBJ2-3	NA	few	TGCGCCAGCAGTAGCGGACCGGCCTCAGATACGCAGTATTTT	CASSSGPASDTQYF
TRBV20-1	TRBJ2-3	TRBD2	NA	TGCAGTGCTAGAGGGACTAGCGGGGGGGGTCCAAGCACAGATACGCAGTATTTT	CSARGTSGGGPSTDTQYF
TRBV5-1	TRBJ2-1	TRBD1	few	TGCGCCAGCAGCCCGGGACAGAACTCCTACAATGAGCAGTTCTTC	CASSPGQNSYNEQFF
TRBV4-3	TRBJ1-2	NA	NA	TGCGCCAGCAGCCAAGATTCCAGCTATGGCTACACCTTC	CASSQDSSYGYTF
TRBV10-3	TRBJ2-7	TRBD1	few	TGTGCCATCACCAGGGACAGGAAAGACTACGAGCAGTACTTC	CAITRDRKDYEQYF
TRBV5-1	TRBJ2-7	TRBD2	large	TGCGCCAGCAGCTTGAGGGCCAGCGGGAGCGTATCCTACGAGCAGTACTTC	CASSLRASGSVSYEQYF
TRBV20-1	TRBJ2-7	TRBD1	few	TGCAGTGCAACCTGGACAGGGAACTCCTACGAGCAGTACTTC	CSATWTGNSYEQYF
TRBV12-3/TRBV12-4	TRBJ1-1	TRBD1	NA	TGTGCCAGCAGCTATGACAGGGGGCTTGAGGACACTGAAGCTTTCTTT	CASSYDRGLEDTEAFF
TRBV2	TRBJ2-2	NA	few	TGTGCCTCCCGACAGAAGAACACCGGGGAGCTGTTTTTT	CASRQKNTGELFF
TRBV5-8	TRBJ1-4	TRBD1	large	TGTGCCAGCAATCGACAGGGGGGGGAAAAACTGTTTTTT	CASNRQGGEKLFF
TRBV19	TRBJ1-1	TRBD1	NA	TGTGCCAGTAGTATCGACAGGGGGAGGACTGAAGCTTTCTTT	CASSIDRGRTEAFF
TRBV12-3/TRBV12-4	TRBJ1-5	NA	few	TGTGCCAGCAGTCGGATAGTGAACCAGCCCCAGCATTTT	CASSRIVNQPQHF
TRBV3-1	TRBJ2-3	TRBD2	medium-sized	TGTGCCAGCAGCCAGGGGACTAGCGATACGCAGTATTTT	CASSQGTSDTQYF
TRBV19	TRBJ1-1	TRBD1	few	TGTGCCAGTAGGGGAACAGGGGCAGGAGGTGAAGCTTTCTTT	CASRGTGAGGEAFF
TRBV24-1	TRBJ1-5	NA	NA	TGTGCCACCAGTGATGTGCGCGACGATAGCAATCAGCCCCAGCATTTT	CATSDVRDDSNQPQHF
TRBV5-1	TRBJ1-1	NA	NA	TGCGCCAGCAGCTTACGACAGGCTATGAACACTGAAGCTTTCTTT	CASSLRQAMNTEAFF